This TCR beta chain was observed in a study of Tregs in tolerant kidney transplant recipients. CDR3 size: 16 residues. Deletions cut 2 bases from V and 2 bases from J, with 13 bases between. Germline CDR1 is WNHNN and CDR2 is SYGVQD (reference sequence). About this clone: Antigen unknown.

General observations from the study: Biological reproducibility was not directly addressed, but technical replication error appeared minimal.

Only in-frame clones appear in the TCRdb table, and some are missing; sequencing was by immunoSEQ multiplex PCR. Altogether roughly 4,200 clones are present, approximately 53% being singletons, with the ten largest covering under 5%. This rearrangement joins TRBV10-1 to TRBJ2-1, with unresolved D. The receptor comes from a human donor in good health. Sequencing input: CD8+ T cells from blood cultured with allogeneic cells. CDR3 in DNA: TGCGCCAGCAGTGAGCCGGGTTCTGGGACCTACAATGAGCAGTTCTTC. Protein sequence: CASSEPGSGTYNEQFF.